One and the same sample provided the 11 T cell receptor beta chains below, sequenced in a study of T cell clusters in autoimmune cytopenias. Multiplex touch-down PCR amplified TRB using TRB-A and TRB-B pools in one tube. Each CDR3 protein gets one entry in TCRdb, which reprocessed the multiplex PCR reads and gives no DNA. Here the sample table reports some 790 distinct CDR3 sequences. TRB was amplified from about 260 ng of peripheral blood genomic DNA per sample. In addition, the sample was reused for a study of T cell repertoires in aging, cancer and after chemotherapy.

Source material: peripheral blood. These receptor sequences come from a human donor in good health.

This rearrangement joins TRBV6-5 to TRBJ1-2; lacking DNA, the TRBD1 call made by TCRdb goes unchecked. The CDR3 has 14 residues. CDR1 and CDR2 from the germline V gene are MNHEY and SVGAGI. The CDR3 sequence: CASSRGRGGYGYTF.

Considering frequency, this clonotype is medium-sized. This chain joins TRBV20-1 and TRBJ1-2. This CDR3 comprises 15 residues. CDR1 is DFQATT and CDR2 is SNEGSKA in the germline V gene (reference sequence). CDR3 protein: CSASFMPAANYGYTF.

Judged by frequency, this clonotype is large. V gene TRBV6-1 combines with J gene TRBJ1-2; there is no DNA to check the TCRdb D call of TRBD1. From germline, CDR1 is MNHNS and CDR2 SASEGT. This CDR3 spans 13 amino acids. This CDR3 is CASSDRVGSGYTF.

By frequency, this clonotype is medium-sized. V gene TRBV4-3 combines with J gene TRBJ2-1; the D call of TRBD1 rests on TCRdb alone, since no DNA is present to check it. The CDR3 has 16 residues. Germline V gene data show CDR1 as LGHNA and CDR2 as YSLEER. CDR3: CASSQEEGEGYNEQFF.

The gene calls are TRBV10-3 and TRBJ2-1; TCRdb's D call of TRBD2 is untestable without DNA. The CDR3 contains 16 residues. CDR1 is ENHRY, CDR2 SYGVKD, per germline. The CDR3 sequence is CAIRGRASGDYNEQFF.

This clonotype is deemed large by its frequency. The chain links TRBV27 to TRBJ2-3; TCRdb's D gene call, TRBD2, goes unchecked for lack of DNA. The germline V gene encodes CDR1 MNHEY and CDR2 SMNVEV (reference sequence). The CDR3 runs to 19 residues. CDR3 loop: CASSLTGVVAGVGTDTQYF.

The V call is TRBV13, the J call TRBJ2-3; the D call of TRBD2 rests on TCRdb alone, since no DNA is present to check it. The CDR3 is 14 residues long. CDR1 is PRHDT and CDR2 is FYEKMQ in the germline V gene (reference sequence). CDR3 sequence: CASSPPGLTDTQYF.

This clonotype is called medium-sized based on its frequency. The V call is TRBV7-9, the J call TRBJ2-7; TCRdb indicates TRBD1, and absent DNA this call remains unverified. The V gene's germline CDR1 is SEHNR and CDR2 FQNEAQ (reference sequence). The CDR3 is made up of 16 amino acids. This CDR3 is CASRTTGTGYLDEQYF.

This chain joins TRBV28 and TRBJ2-1; TCRdb designates TRBD2, a call that cannot be tested without DNA. The length of the CDR3 is 15 residues. Germline CDR1 is MDHEN and CDR2 is SYDVKM. The CDR3 loop reads CASSLSPGLYNEQFF.

This clonotype shows up as large by frequency. The chain recombines TRBV6-6 with TRBJ2-2; TCRdb picks TRBD2, but there is no DNA to check that call. The length of the CDR3 is 20 residues. Per the germline V gene, CDR1 is MNHNY and CDR2 is SVGAGI (reference sequence). CDR3 sequence reads: CASSTPPGLAGGLRPGELFF.

Frequency places this clonotype as large. The rearrangement links TRBV14 to TRBJ2-6; TCRdb selects TRBD2, and the lack of DNA leaves this call unchecked. CDR1 is SGHDN and CDR2 is FVKESK in the germline V gene. The CDR3 runs 17 residues. CDR3 amino acids: CASSLAGGAPGANVLTF.